One and the same sample provided the 20 T cell receptor beta chains below, sequenced in a study of human CD8 memory T cell subsets. Classification as TPEX applied to CCR7+ PD-1+ TIGIT+ early memory CD8+ T cells bearing exhausted-like traits. Libraries targeted TCR beta using 5' RACE with UMIs. With the 5' RACE reads reprocessed, TCRdb shows one record per CDR3 protein and no DNA. The data show under 6,000 distinct CDR3 sequences, and the top ten clones hold 15% to 20%. What was sequenced was CD8+ T cells from PBMCs. The source is a human donor in good health.

The CDR3 is CSAEDRAQSYGYTF. V gene TRBV20-1 combines with J gene TRBJ1-2; TCRdb's D call of TRBD1 is untestable without DNA. Germline CDR1 is DFQATT and CDR2 is SNEGSKA (reference sequence). The CDR3 sequence is 14 residues long.

The chain has TRBV4-2 and TRBJ1-2. Germline V CDR1 and CDR2: LGHNA, YNFKEQ. The CDR3 is 12 amino acids. The CDR3 protein is CASSQRAYGYTF.

V usage is TRBV12-3 or TRBV12-4 and J usage is TRBJ2-3. The CDR3 loop spans 13 amino acids. The CDR3 loop reads CASSFHQADTQYF.

J is TRBJ2-5 and V is TRBV28; the TCRdb call, TRBD2, lacks DNA for checking. Germline V lookup: CDR1 MDHEN, CDR2 SYDVKM. There are 19 residues in the CDR3. The CDR3 sequence: CASNYREGLAGGLQETQYF.

The chain is built from TRBV6-1 and TRBJ2-1; TCRdb designates TRBD2, a call that cannot be tested without DNA. Germline V gives CDR1 MNHNS, CDR2 SASEGT. The CDR3 is 16 amino acids. CDR3 sequence: CASSDLAGGPNNEQFF.

The rearrangement uses TRBV24-1 and TRBJ2-1; TCRdb proposes TRBD1, but this gene call is untestable without DNA. The CDR3 totals 15 residues. Germline CDR1 is KGHDR and CDR2 is SFDVKD. The CDR3 region is CATSEGARASNEQFF.

This clonotype ranks as medium-sized in terms of frequency. The genes are TRBV12-3 or TRBV12-4 and TRBJ1-1; there is no DNA to check the TCRdb D call of TRBD1. The CDR3 has 16 residues. The CDR3 here is CASSFVGATISEQAFF.

The CDR3 spells CASSLGTSGGQGGELFF. The V call is TRBV5-1, the J call TRBJ2-2; the D call from TCRdb, TRBD2, cannot be confirmed without DNA. The CDR3 is made up of 17 amino acids. Germline CDR1 and CDR2: SGHRS and YFSETQ. Full variable domain (remainder filled in from reference TRBV5-1 and TRBJ2-2): KAGVTQTPRYLIKTRGQQVTLSCSPISGHRSVSWYQQTPGQGLQFLFEYFSETQRNKGNFPGRFSGRQFSNSRSEMNVSTLELGDSALYLCASSLGTSGGQGGELFFGEGSRLTVL.

This sequence joins TRBV4-1 and TRBJ2-4; TCRdb calls TRBD1, which cannot be checked without DNA. The germline CDR1 and CDR2 sequences are MGHRA and YSYEKL. The CDR3 covers 16 residues. CDR3 loop: CASSQVGGIAKNIQYF.

The rearrangement links TRBV3-1 to TRBJ2-4. Per germline, CDR1 LGHDT and CDR2 YNNKEL (reference sequence). The CDR3 runs to 19 residues. The CDR3 sequence: CASSQESGPPQPAKNIQYF.

The chain carries TRBV15 and TRBJ2-1; TCRdb's assignment of TRBD2 cannot be checked, as there is no DNA. CDR3 length equals 18 residues. Germline CDR1 LNHNV, CDR2 YYDKDF (reference sequence). The CDR3 is CATSRTPNPRGVYNEQFF.

This clonotype is called large based on its frequency. This sequence joins TRBV7-2 and TRBJ2-5. The CDR3 runs to 12 residues. The germline V gene has CDR1 SGHTA and CDR2 FQGNSA. This CDR3 reads CASSPMGETQYF.

J is TRBJ2-7 and V is TRBV12-3 or TRBV12-4; TCRdb reports TRBD1, a call that lacks DNA to check it against. The CDR3 length is 14 residues. The chain's CDR3 is CASSFGAYANEQYF.

The chain combines TRBV20-1 with TRBJ1-2; checking the TCRdb D call of TRBD1 is not possible without DNA. Germline CDR1 and CDR2: DFQATT and SNEGSKA (reference sequence). CDR3 size: 15 residues. CDR3 in amino acids: CSARDTDSRGYGYTF.

Judged by frequency, this clonotype is medium-sized. This chain links TRBV4-2 with TRBJ2-2; the TCRdb call, TRBD2, lacks DNA for checking. The CDR3 spans 16 residues. From germline, CDR1 is LGHNA and CDR2 YNFKEQ. The CDR3 loop reads CASSPSWARGTGELFF.

The chain combines TRBV28 with TRBJ1-6; TCRdb reports TRBD1, a call that lacks DNA to check it against. Germline CDR1 is MDHEN and CDR2 is SYDVKM. This CDR3 contains 15 residues. CDR3 sequence reads: CASSRTGSLNSPLHF. Full variable domain (outside the CDR3, taken from reference TRBV28 and TRBJ1-6): DVKVTQSSRYLVKRTGEKVFLECVQDMDHENMFWYRQDPGLGLRLIYFSYDVKMKEKGDIPEGYSVSREKKERFSLILESASTNQTSMYLCASSRTGSLNSPLHFGNGTRLTVT.

The genes are TRBV20-1 and TRBJ2-3; there is no DNA to check the TCRdb D call of TRBD2. In germline, CDR1 is DFQATT, CDR2 SNEGSKA (reference sequence). The CDR3 sequence is 15 residues long. CDR3 loop: CSARDHRGASDTQYF.

The chain couples TRBV10-1 to TRBJ2-1; the D call from TCRdb, TRBD1, cannot be confirmed without DNA. In germline, CDR1 is WNHNN, CDR2 SYGVQD (reference sequence). This CDR3 comprises 16 residues. The CDR3 sequence is CASSEETGHSYNEQFF.

This rearrangement joins TRBV18 to TRBJ2-7. The CDR3 has 12 amino acids. Germline V lookup: CDR1 KGHSH, CDR2 LQKENI. CDR3: CASSPQGDEQYF.

This clonotype ranks as large in terms of frequency. The rearrangement uses TRBV9 and TRBJ1-1. The germline V gene has CDR1 SGDLS and CDR2 YYNGEE. There are 13 residues in the CDR3. Here the CDR3 reads CASSVDVNTEAFF.